This T cell receptor (beta chain) was profiled in a study of T and B cells in COVID-19 patients. Multiplex PCR with BIOMED2 TRB-A/B primer pools amplified TRB rearrangements. TCRdb independently ran MiXCR on the multiplex PCR reads; one entry per CDR3 protein. Of fewer than 6,000 distinct CDR3 sequences listed, 27% are singletons. V shed 2 bases and J 6 bases; nucleotides not matched to a gene: 7. The CDR3 is 17 residues long. Per germline, CDR1 KGHDR and CDR2 SFDVKD. This clonotype appeared a few times. Its antigen is still unknown. Findings and caveats of the study: The recovered cohort had some 2,000 exclusive TCR clusters, including over 30 low generation probability clusters.

Each TRB amplification used about 250-550 ng of genomic DNA from blood. What was sequenced was blood. The origin of this receptor is a human donor with active COVID-19. The donor label of this sample is uncertain. The chain has TRBV24-1 and TRBJ2-1; 12 bases align to TRBD2. The DNA of the CDR3 is TGTGCCACCAGTGATTCGATGACTAGCGGGAGTCGCAATGAGCAGTTCTTC. The encoded protein is CATSDSMTSGSRNEQFF.